This record looks at one T cell receptor (beta chain) sequence and its context. What it binds is unknown. MiXCR, run by TCRdb on the reads, gives a single entry per CDR3 protein. The sample consists of about 890,000 distinct CDR3 sequences, approximately 31% of them appearing once. The sample is drawn from a study of T cell repertoires in cytomegalovirus infection. Study at large: Indications of both CMV infection and matching HLA type were provided by public TCR beta signatures.

Study results and caveats: CMV-specific TCR beta clonotypes restricted by HLA-C were the ones dominating the ex vivo response.

V shed 0 bases and J shed 7 bases, with 14 bases lying between them. CDR1 is SGDLS and CDR2 is YYNGEE in the germline V gene. CDR3 length: 15 amino acids. The rearrangement uses TRBV9 and TRBJ1-5; the D gene is possibly TRBD1 (5 bases). Material: cultured CD8+ T cells from PBMCs, obtained from culture after CMV antigen stimulation. The sequence was collected from a human donor in good health (CMV status not recorded). Some clones in this sample may be carry-over from other donors' samples. CDR3 in amino acids: CASSVGGRVGQPQHF. CDR3 nucleotide sequence: TGTGCCAGCAGCGTAGGGGGCAGGGTTGGCCAGCCCCAGCATTTT.